One sample yielded the 21 T cell receptor beta chains listed below, sequenced in a study of blood T cells in healthy people across ages. A second PCR of about 6 to 12 cycles used a sample-barcoded 5' primer and a J-beta primer mix. TCRdb reprocessed the 5' RACE reads with MiXCR, giving one entry per CDR3 protein. The sample holds 1,800,000 or so distinct CDR3 sequences; around 40% are singletons and the top ten take more than 20%. Sequenced: blood. The source is a human donor in good health.

This clonotype was counted many times. V usage is TRBV7-9 and J usage is TRBJ2-7; TRBD1 agrees at 7 bases. The J segment lost 6 bases and the V segment lost 0 bases, leaving 2 bases of the junction unmatched. There are 13 residues in the CDR3. Germline assignment: CDR1 SEHNR and CDR2 FQNEAQ (reference sequence). CDR3 sequence (DNA): TGTGCCAGCAGCTTAGCAGGGGGCAGCGAGCAGTACTTC. Translated, it gives CASSLAGGSEQYF.

The rearrangement uses TRBV28 and TRBJ1-2, with D possibly being TRBD1 (5 bases). The germline CDR1 and CDR2 sequences are MDHEN and SYDVKM. V shed 3 bases and J shed 6 bases, with 20 bases lying between them. This CDR3 region has 16 residues. CDR3 protein: CASSLGFGGWGHGYTF. In nucleotides, the CDR3 is TGTGCCAGCAGTTTGGGGTTCGGGGGTTGGGGACATGGCTACACCTTC.

The rearrangement joins TRBV7-9 to TRBJ1-5; 9 bases agree with TRBD1. This CDR3 has 15 amino acids. The germline V gene encodes CDR1 SEHNR and CDR2 FQNEAQ (reference sequence). Trimming took 6 bases from V and 1 from J; bases not matched to a gene: 4. The CDR3 protein is CASSTQGASNQPQHF. For the CDR3, the DNA is TGTGCCAGCAGTACACAGGGGGCGAGCAATCAGCCCCAGCATTTT.

The chain recombines TRBV7-9 with TRBJ2-7; D tentatively reads TRBD1 or TRBD2 (7 bases each). Germline V gives CDR1 SEHNR, CDR2 FQNEAQ (reference sequence). V was shortened by 5 bases and J by 4 bases, with 21 bases between the two germline ends. The CDR3 is made up of 16 amino acids. The DNA of the CDR3 is TGTGCCAGCAGCCCAATCGTTCGACAGGGAGGGTACGAGCAGTACTTC. Translated: CASSPIVRQGGYEQYF.

J is TRBJ2-5 and V is TRBV6-1, with D unresolved. Germline assignment: CDR1 MNHNS and CDR2 SASEGT. The CDR3 totals 12 residues. V was pared by 8 bases and J by 4 bases, with 11 bases between. CDR3 residues: CASSTFSETQYF. In DNA, the CDR3 is TGTGCCAGCTCGACATTTTCAGAGACCCAGTACTTC.

In this sample, this clonotype turned up many times. This chain uses TRBV7-3 with TRBJ1-2, with D hard to call. In germline, CDR1 is SGHTA, CDR2 FQGTGA. CDR3 size: 13 residues. V was shortened by 0 bases and J by 4 bases, with 6 bases between the two germline ends. The CDR3 is CASSLTEGYGYTF. Written as DNA, the CDR3 is TGTGCCAGCAGCTTAACAGAGGGCTATGGCTACACCTTC.

This clonotype was detected only a few times. V usage is TRBV20-1 and J usage is TRBJ2-3; TRBD2 agrees at 14 bases. J gave up 2 bases and V 6 bases, and 16 bases lay outside the gene matches. The CDR3 is 19 amino acids. Germline CDR1 is DFQATT and CDR2 is SNEGSKA (reference sequence). The CDR3 here is CSAKFRLAGGVSSTDTQYF. Here the CDR3 DNA reads TGCAGTGCCAAGTTTAGACTAGCGGGGGGGGTATCCTCCACAGATACGCAGTATTTT.

DNA for the CDR3: TGTGCCACCGGAGCGAACACTGAAGCTTTCTTT. The encoded protein is CATGANTEAFF. This chain uses TRBV25-1 with TRBJ1-1; D gene ambiguous. V lost 10 bases to trimming and J lost 1 base, with 7 bases between them. CDR1 MGHDK and CDR2 SYGVNS come from the germline V gene. The CDR3 has 11 amino acids.

The V and J genes are TRBV28 and TRBJ2-3; either TRBD1 or TRBD2 may fit D (5 bases each). Trimming left V 1 base short and J 0 bases short, with 8 bases between. Germline CDR1 and CDR2: MDHEN and SYDVKM. The CDR3 is 15 amino acids. The CDR3 coding sequence is TGTGCCAGCAGTTTATCCCGGGACAGCACAGATACGCAGTATTTT. Protein product: CASSLSRDSTDTQYF.

As regards this clonotype: The germline gene is not matched at one end of the junction; a read error may be the cause. V and J are TRBV11-2 and TRBJ2-3, with D perhaps matching TRBD1 (6 bases). The CDR3 consists of 14 residues. The germline V gene has CDR1 SGHAT and CDR2 FQNNGV. This CDR3 is CASSLAGRTDTRYF. Here the CDR3 DNA reads TGTGCCAGCAGCTTAGCGGGTCGGACAGATACGCGGTATTTT.

The J gene is TRBJ2-3, the V gene TRBV13, with D possibly being TRBD1 or TRBD2 (5 bases each). Trimming cost V 3 bases and J 5 bases, with 12 bases left between them. Germline V gene lookup returns CDR1 PRHDT and CDR2 FYEKMQ (reference sequence). The CDR3 extends over 14 amino acids. The CDR3 region has the DNA TGTGCCAGCAGCTTTTCAGAGGGGATAGATACGCAGTATTTT. Translation gives CASSFSEGIDTQYF.

This clonotype was detected only a few times. The chain recombines TRBV7-2 with TRBJ1-5; no reliable D call. The germline V and J ends were trimmed by 5 bases and 7 bases, with 12 bases remaining between them. The germline CDR1 and CDR2 sequences are SGHTA and FQGNSA. This CDR3 region has 13 residues. Written as DNA, the CDR3 is TGTGCCAGCAGCCTCCGGGCCTCCCAGCCCCAGCATTTT. As protein: CASSLRASQPQHF. Based on the CDR3 plus reference TRBV7-2 and TRBJ1-5, the full variable domain is GAGVSQSPSNKVTEKGKDVELRCDPISGHTALYWYRQSLGQGLEFLIYFQGNSAPDKSGLPSDRFSAERTGGSVSTLTIQRTQQEDSAVYLCASSLRASQPQHFGDGTRLSIL.

The rearrangement joins TRBV10-3 to TRBJ1-5; D gene ambiguous. V lost 6 bases, J lost 5 bases, and 14 bases lay in between. This CDR3 comprises 14 residues. Germline CDR1 reads ENHRY; CDR2 reads SYGVKD. CDR3 sequence reads: CAIRSGFKDQPQHF. In DNA, the CDR3 is TGTGCCATCAGGTCAGGTTTTAAAGATCAGCCCCAGCATTTT.

This clonotype was seen a handful of times. The chain has TRBV2 and TRBJ1-5, with D unresolved. V was trimmed by 5 bases and J by 5 bases, leaving 13 bases between them. CDR3 length: 14 amino acids. CDR1 SNHLY and CDR2 FYNNEI come from the germline V gene. The DNA for the CDR3 is TGTGCCAGCAGTTCGGAGACGTCGCATCAGCCCCAGCATTTT. Translation: CASSSETSHQPQHF.

The V gene is TRBV7-2, the J gene TRBJ1-1; D gene unclear. Trimming stripped 1 base from V and 5 bases from J, with 8 bases between. Germline assignment: CDR1 SGHTA and CDR2 FQGNSA. The CDR3 is 13 amino acids. CDR3 sequence (DNA): TGTGCCAGCAGCTTAGTCGGTATAACTGAAGCTTTCTTT. The encoded protein is CASSLVGITEAFF. Variable domain in full (rest from reference TRBV7-2 and TRBJ1-1): GAGVSQSPSNKVTEKGKDVELRCDPISGHTALYWYRQSLGQGLEFLIYFQGNSAPDKSGLPSDRFSAERTGGSVSTLTIQRTQQEDSAVYLCASSLVGITEAFFGQGTRLTVV.

This rearrangement joins TRBV20-1 to TRBJ2-1; maybe TRBD2 (6 bases). The germline CDR1 and CDR2 sequences are DFQATT and SNEGSKA (reference sequence). This CDR3 has 14 residues. CDR3 in amino acids: CSAGKLDFYNEQFF. The CDR3 DNA reads TGCAGCGCGGGAAAACTCGACTTCTACAATGAGCAGTTCTTC.

V and J are TRBV12-3 or TRBV12-4 and TRBJ1-1, with D unclear. Trimming pared 7 bases from V and 1 base from J, leaving 16 bases between. The CDR3 spans 15 residues. DNA of the CDR3: TGTGCCAGCACTCAAAACTTATGGGCGAACACTGAAGCTTTCTTT. Its protein is CASTQNLWANTEAFF.

The chain combines TRBV11-3 with TRBJ2-5; D is unclear. In germline, CDR1 is SGHNT, CDR2 YENEEA. The germline V and J ends were trimmed by 0 bases and 2 bases, with 10 bases remaining between them. The CDR3 loop spans 15 amino acids. For the CDR3, the DNA is TGTGCCAGCAGCTTAGATGGCCAGACGCAAGAGACCCAGTACTTC. This encodes CASSLDGQTQETQYF.

About this clonotype: Germline and junction disagree at one end, which may indicate a read error. V usage is TRBV6-5 and J usage is TRBJ1-2; D may be TRBD1 (5 bases). Germline V gene data show CDR1 as MNHEY and CDR2 as SVGAGI. The CDR3 loop spans 18 amino acids. The CDR3 bases are TGTGCCGGCAGTTACTCACGCTCCGGGACGAGGAATCACTATGGCTACACCTTC. Protein: CAGSYSRSGTRNHYGYTF.

This rearrangement joins TRBV28 to TRBJ1-2, with D unresolved. Trimming cost V 6 bases and J 4 bases, with 12 bases left between them. Germline CDR1 reads MDHEN; CDR2 reads SYDVKM. The CDR3 consists of 13 residues. The CDR3 protein is CASSYSVLYGYTF. CDR3 nucleotides: TGTGCCAGCAGCTATTCGGTCCTCTATGGCTACACCTTC.

This chain joins TRBV7-2 and TRBJ1-1, with 9 bases fitting TRBD1. Per germline, CDR1 SGHTA and CDR2 FQGNSA. The CDR3 loop spans 15 amino acids. Germline trimming cut 8 bases from V and 4 bases from J; bases unmatched to any gene: 11. The CDR3 sequence: CASAWTGARGTEAFF. The CDR3 DNA reads as TGTGCCAGCGCATGGACAGGGGCGAGAGGCACTGAAGCTTTCTTT.